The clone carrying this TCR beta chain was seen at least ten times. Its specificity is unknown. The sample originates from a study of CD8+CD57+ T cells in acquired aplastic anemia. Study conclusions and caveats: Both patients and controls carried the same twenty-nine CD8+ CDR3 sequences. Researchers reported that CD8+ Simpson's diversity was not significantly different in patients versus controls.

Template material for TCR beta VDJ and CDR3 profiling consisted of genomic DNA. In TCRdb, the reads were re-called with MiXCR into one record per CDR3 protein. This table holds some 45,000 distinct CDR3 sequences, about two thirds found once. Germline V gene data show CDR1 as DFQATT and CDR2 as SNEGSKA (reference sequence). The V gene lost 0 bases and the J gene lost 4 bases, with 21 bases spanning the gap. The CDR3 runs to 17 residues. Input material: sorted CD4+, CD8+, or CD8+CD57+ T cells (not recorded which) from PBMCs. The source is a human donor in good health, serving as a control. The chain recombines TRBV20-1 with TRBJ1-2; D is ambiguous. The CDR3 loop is CSARDTPFQTNSYGYTF. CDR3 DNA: TGCAGTGCTAGAGATACCCCTTTCCAGACGAATAGCTATGGCTACACCTTC.